These 21 T cell receptor beta chains originate from one sample sequenced in a study of T cell changes during pregnancy in multiple sclerosis. Assay used: immunoSEQ multiplex PCR; TCRdb lists only in-frame clones, some missing. The sample carries tens of thousands of clones, over 80% recorded once. Material: CD8+ T cells from peripheral blood mononuclear cells, obtained in the third trimester of pregnancy. The receptors shown here come from a female donor in good health, enrolled as a control in a pregnancy study.

This clone was recorded once. The chain combines TRBV4-3 with TRBJ1-6; 7 bases line up with TRBD1. The trim removed 1 base at V and 7 bases at J, leaving 16 bases unmatched. CDR1 is LGHNA and CDR2 is YSLEER in the germline V gene. This CDR3 region has 19 residues. The CDR3 sequence: CASSQVLAVGGAGNSPLHF. Here the CDR3 DNA reads TGCGCCAGCAGCCAAGTTTTAGCGGTAGGGGGCGCTGGGAATTCACCCCTCCACTTT.

The CDR3 DNA follows: TGCGCCAGCAGCGCCGGGACAACGAACACCGGGGAGCTGTTTTTT. It specifies CASSAGTTNTGELFF. The chain employs TRBV5-1 and TRBJ2-2; weak D call: TRBD1 (6 bases). The CDR3 spans 15 residues. Per the germline V gene, CDR1 is SGHRS and CDR2 is YFSETQ. V was pared by 4 bases and J by 0 bases, with 10 bases between.

The chain couples TRBV6-1 to TRBJ2-2; TRBD1 matches 7 bases. The germline CDR1 and CDR2 sequences are MNHNS and SASEGT. The CDR3 runs to 13 residues. V lost 10 bases, J lost 3 bases, and 5 bases stayed unmatched. CDR3 protein: CATAGGDTGELFF. In DNA, the CDR3 is TGTGCCACCGCAGGGGGTGACACCGGGGAGCTGTTTTTT.

This chain joins TRBV4-3 and TRBJ2-1; 7 bases match TRBD1. CDR1 is LGHNA and CDR2 is YSLEER in the germline V gene. The CDR3 totals 14 residues. Trimming removed 3 bases from V and 9 bases from J; junction bases left unmatched: 8. The CDR3 here is CASSHLTGIIEQFF. As DNA, the CDR3 is TGCGCCAGCAGCCACCTGACAGGGATAATTGAGCAGTTCTTC.

A single count supports this clone. This chain connects TRBV30 to TRBJ2-5, with TRBD1 identical over 7 bases. Germline CDR1 and CDR2: GTSNPN and SVGIG (reference sequence). V was pared by 7 bases and J by 5 bases, with 13 bases of the junction left unmatched. CDR3 size: 14 residues. The CDR3 DNA follows: TGTGCCTTTCTCCGGGACAGAGTTATGGAGACCCAGTACTTC. Translated, it gives CAFLRDRVMETQYF.

This clone was recorded only once. The chain carries TRBV27 and TRBJ1-1; no clear D gene. V shed 6 bases and J shed 7 bases, with 9 bases lying between them. Germline assignment: CDR1 MNHEY and CDR2 SMNVEV (reference sequence). The CDR3 is made up of 11 amino acids. CDR3 coding DNA: TGTGCCAGCAGCCTGGGAGATGAAGCTTTCTTT. Its protein product is CASSLGDEAFF.

This chain uses TRBV4-3 with TRBJ1-1; 7 bases are shared with TRBD1. J gave up 3 bases and V 4 bases, and 5 bases lay outside the gene matches. Per germline, CDR1 LGHNA and CDR2 YSLEER. The CDR3 is made up of 14 amino acids. As DNA, the CDR3 is TGCGCCAGCAGCCTAGGGGACAGCCACACTGAAGCTTTCTTT. Residues: CASSLGDSHTEAFF.

This clone appeared a single time. The chain is built from TRBV27 and TRBJ2-7; D perhaps matches TRBD1 (5 bases). The germline V and J ends were trimmed by 2 bases and 3 bases, with 8 bases remaining between them. Germline V lookup: CDR1 MNHEY, CDR2 SMNVEV (reference sequence). This CDR3 is built from 13 residues. The CDR3 DNA reads TGTGCCAGCAGTTTAACAGGTGACTACGAGCAGTACTTC. Protein: CASSLTGDYEQYF.

This chain joins TRBV4-3 and TRBJ2-7, with a possible D match to TRBD2 (5 bases). Germline V gives CDR1 LGHNA, CDR2 YSLEER. This CDR3 region has 15 residues. The V gene lost 0 bases and the J gene lost 2 bases, with 11 bases spanning the gap. In DNA form, the CDR3 reads TGCGCCAGCAGCCAAGAGAGGGTAGGGCCCTACGAGCAGTACTTC. It encodes CASSQERVGPYEQYF.

J is TRBJ2-7 and V is TRBV14; D might be TRBD2 (6 bases). The germline V and J ends were trimmed by 0 bases and 4 bases, with 13 bases remaining between them. The CDR3 is 15 amino acids. In germline, CDR1 is SGHDN, CDR2 FVKESK. CDR3: CASSQEFGGAYEQYF. In DNA form, the CDR3 reads TGTGCCAGCAGCCAAGAGTTCGGAGGGGCGTACGAGCAGTACTTC.

The CDR3 DNA reads as TGTGCCAGCAGTGAAATCCAAGGGGAACCCAATGAGCAGTTCTTC. Its protein product is CASSEIQGEPNEQFF. J is TRBJ2-1 and V is TRBV6-4; perhaps TRBD1 as D (5 bases). The V and J ends lost 3 bases and 6 bases respectively, with 15 bases between them. CDR1 MRHNA and CDR2 SNTAGT come from the germline V gene. The CDR3 spans 15 residues.

This rearrangement joins TRBV19 to TRBJ1-1; TRBD1 might be the D (6 bases). In germline, CDR1 is LNHDA, CDR2 SQIVND (reference sequence). The CDR3 loop spans 13 amino acids. Between the trimmed V and J ends, which lost 7 bases and 3 bases, there was a span of 12 bases. The CDR3 protein is CASTRTDYTEAFF. CDR3 sequence (DNA): TGTGCCAGTACCCGGACAGACTACACTGAAGCTTTCTTT. The full variable domain, completed using reference TRBV19 and TRBJ1-1, is DGGITQSPKYLFRKEGQNVTLSCEQNLNHDAMYWYRQDPGQGLRLIYYSQIVNDFQKGDIAEGYSVSREKKESFPLTVTSAQKNPTAFYLCASTRTDYTEAFFGQGTRLTVV.

The chain links TRBV6-5 to TRBJ2-5; 9 bases fit TRBD2. The CDR3 extends over 14 amino acids. CDR1 MNHEY and CDR2 SVGAGI come from the germline V gene. V was clipped by 2 bases and J by 6 bases; unmatched bases: 4. The CDR3 is CASSYGGGAKTQYF. CDR3 coding DNA: TGTGCCAGCAGTTACGGCGGGGGGGCGAAGACCCAGTACTTC.

The chain employs TRBV27 and TRBJ2-3, with 9 nucleotides matching TRBD2. Trimming removed 1 base from V and 4 bases from J; junction bases left unmatched: 6. Germline CDR1 is MNHEY and CDR2 is SMNVEV (reference sequence). The CDR3 has 16 amino acids. For the CDR3, the DNA is TGTGCCAGCAGTTTATTGGGCGGGGGGGGACCAGATACGCAGTATTTT. Its translation: CASSLLGGGGPDTQYF.

The CDR3 loop is CASSGRDREGYGYTF. CDR3 nucleotide sequence: TGTGCCAGCAGCGGCCGGGACAGGGAGGGCTATGGCTACACCTTC. The chain couples TRBV9 to TRBJ1-2, with 9 bases matching TRBD1. The V segment lost 3 bases and the J segment 4 bases; nucleotides outside the gene matches: 7. Germline V gene sequence: CDR1 SGDLS, CDR2 YYNGEE. The CDR3 length is 15 residues.

The chain employs TRBV5-1 and TRBJ2-1, with 9 bases fitting TRBD1. The CDR3 has 15 amino acids. The germline V gene has CDR1 SGHRS and CDR2 YFSETQ. The V and J ends lost 4 bases and 1 base, in that order; junction bases with no gene match: 3. CDR3 nucleotide sequence: TGCGCCAGCAGCCCCGGACAGGGGTCCTACAATGAGCAGTTCTTC. Translated: CASSPGQGSYNEQFF.

V and J are TRBV10-3 and TRBJ2-1; the D gene is possibly TRBD2 (5 bases). The CDR3 consists of 15 residues. Germline lookup yields CDR1 ENHRY and CDR2 SYGVKD. Trimming cost V 3 bases and J 6 bases, with 15 bases left between them. The chain's CDR3 is CAISDSLLEGNEQFF. The CDR3 DNA follows: TGTGCCATCAGTGATAGCCTCCTAGAGGGCAATGAGCAGTTCTTC.

The sample holds a few counts of this clone. V and J are TRBV9 and TRBJ2-2; D is unclear. V was trimmed by 0 bases and J by 0 bases, leaving 6 bases between them. CDR1 and CDR2 (germline): SGDLS, YYNGEE. The CDR3 has 15 amino acids. CDR3 bases: TGTGCCAGCAGCGTAGCTACAGCGAACACCGGGGAGCTGTTTTTT. Translation gives CASSVATANTGELFF.

This chain connects TRBV4-1 to TRBJ1-1; 7 bases fit TRBD1. Germline values: CDR1 MGHRA, CDR2 YSYEKL. The ends lost 4 bases at V and 1 base at J; junction bases unmatched: 6. CDR3 size: 15 residues. The CDR3 region has the DNA TGCGCCAGCAGCCCTACCGGGACAGAGAACACTGAAGCTTTCTTT. Translated, it gives CASSPTGTENTEAFF.

The chain couples TRBV11-2 to TRBJ1-1; D is possibly TRBD1 (6 bases). The CDR3 covers 14 residues. From germline, CDR1 is SGHAT and CDR2 FQNNGV. V was pared by 5 bases and J by 2 bases, with 12 bases between. CDR3 protein: CASSPGHINTEAFF. CDR3 nucleotide sequence: TGTGCCAGCAGCCCGGGACACATAAACACTGAAGCTTTCTTT.

This clone was seen once. The V and J genes are TRBV27 and TRBJ1-1; D gene ambiguous. In germline, CDR1 is MNHEY, CDR2 SMNVEV (reference sequence). The CDR3 totals 16 residues. V was clipped by 2 bases and J by 1 base, with 14 bases between them. CDR3 amino acids: CASSLTVTAPNTEAFF. In nucleotides, the CDR3 is TGTGCCAGCAGTTTAACGGTTACAGCCCCGAACACTGAAGCTTTCTTT.